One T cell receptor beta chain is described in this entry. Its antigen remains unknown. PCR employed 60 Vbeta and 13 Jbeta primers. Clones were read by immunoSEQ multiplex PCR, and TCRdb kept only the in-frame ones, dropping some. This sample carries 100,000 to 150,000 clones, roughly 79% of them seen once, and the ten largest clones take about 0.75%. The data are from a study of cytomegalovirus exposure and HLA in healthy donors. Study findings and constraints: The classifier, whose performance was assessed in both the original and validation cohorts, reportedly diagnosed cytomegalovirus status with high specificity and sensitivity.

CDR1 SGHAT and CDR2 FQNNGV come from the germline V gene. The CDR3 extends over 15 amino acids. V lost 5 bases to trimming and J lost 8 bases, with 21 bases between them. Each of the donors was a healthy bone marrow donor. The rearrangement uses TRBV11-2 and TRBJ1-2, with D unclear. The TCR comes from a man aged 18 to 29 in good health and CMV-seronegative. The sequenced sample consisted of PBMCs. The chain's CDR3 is CASSPTRRATDGYTF. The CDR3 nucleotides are TGTGCCAGCAGCCCCACTAGGCGAGCGACGGACGGCTACACCTTC.